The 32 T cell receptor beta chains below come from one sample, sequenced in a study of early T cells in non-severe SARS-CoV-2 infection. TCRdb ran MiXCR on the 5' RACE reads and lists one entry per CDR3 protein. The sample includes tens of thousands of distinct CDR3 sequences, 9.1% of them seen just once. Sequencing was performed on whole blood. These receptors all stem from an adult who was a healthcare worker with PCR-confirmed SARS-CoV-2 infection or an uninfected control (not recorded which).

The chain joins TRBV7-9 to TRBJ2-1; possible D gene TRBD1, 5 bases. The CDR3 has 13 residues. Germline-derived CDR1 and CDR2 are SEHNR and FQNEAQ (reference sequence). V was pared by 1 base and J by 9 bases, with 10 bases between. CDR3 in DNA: TGTGCCAGCAGCTTAGTTGGGGCCACTGAGCAGTTCTTC. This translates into CASSLVGATEQFF.

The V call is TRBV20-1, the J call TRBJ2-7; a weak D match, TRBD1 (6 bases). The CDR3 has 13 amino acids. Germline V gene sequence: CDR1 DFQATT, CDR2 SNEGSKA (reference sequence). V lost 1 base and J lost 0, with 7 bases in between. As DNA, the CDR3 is TGCAGTGCTAGAGTGGACAGCTCCTACGAGCAGTACTTC. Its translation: CSARVDSSYEQYF.

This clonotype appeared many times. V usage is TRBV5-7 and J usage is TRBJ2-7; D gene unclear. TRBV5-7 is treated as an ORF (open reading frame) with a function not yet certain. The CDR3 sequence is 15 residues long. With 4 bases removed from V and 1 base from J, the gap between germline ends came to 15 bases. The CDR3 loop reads CASSPVVCQSYEQYF. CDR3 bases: TGTGCCAGCAGCCCCGTAGTGTGCCAATCCTACGAGCAGTACTTC.

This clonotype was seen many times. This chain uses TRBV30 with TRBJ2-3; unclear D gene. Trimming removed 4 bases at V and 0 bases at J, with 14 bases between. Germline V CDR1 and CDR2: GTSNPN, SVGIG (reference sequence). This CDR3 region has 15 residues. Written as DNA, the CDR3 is TGTGCCTGGAATACGAGACTGATGAGCACAGATACGCAGTATTTT. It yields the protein CAWNTRLMSTDTQYF.

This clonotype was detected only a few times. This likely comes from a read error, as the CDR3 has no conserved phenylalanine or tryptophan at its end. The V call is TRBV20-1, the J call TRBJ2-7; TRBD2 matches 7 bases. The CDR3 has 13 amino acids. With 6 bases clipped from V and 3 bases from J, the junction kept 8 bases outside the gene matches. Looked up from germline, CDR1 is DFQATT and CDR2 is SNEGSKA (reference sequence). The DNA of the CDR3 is TGCAGTGCCCTCTGGGGGGACTACTACGAGCAGTACTCC. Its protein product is CSALWGDYYEQYS.

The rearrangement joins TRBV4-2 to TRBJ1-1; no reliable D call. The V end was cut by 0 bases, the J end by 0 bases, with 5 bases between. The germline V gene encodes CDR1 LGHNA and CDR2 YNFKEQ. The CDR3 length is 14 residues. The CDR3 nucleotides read TGTGCCAGCAGCCAAGATCAGATGAACACTGAAGCTTTCTTT. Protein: CASSQDQMNTEAFF.

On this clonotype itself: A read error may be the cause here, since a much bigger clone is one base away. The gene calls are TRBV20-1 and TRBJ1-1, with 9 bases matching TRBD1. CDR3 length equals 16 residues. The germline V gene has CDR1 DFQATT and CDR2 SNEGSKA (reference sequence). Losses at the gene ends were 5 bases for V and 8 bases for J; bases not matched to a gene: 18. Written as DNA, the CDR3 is TGCAGTGCTGGCGGTGGCCTCACAGGGGGCTCACGCGAAGCTTTCTTT. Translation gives CSAGGGLTGGSREAFF.

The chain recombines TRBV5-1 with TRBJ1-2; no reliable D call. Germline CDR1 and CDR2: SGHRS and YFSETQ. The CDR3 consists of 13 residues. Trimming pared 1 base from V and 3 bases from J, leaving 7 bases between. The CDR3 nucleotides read TGCGCCAGCAGCTTGTCAGGAGACTATGGCTACACCTTC. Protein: CASSLSGDYGYTF.

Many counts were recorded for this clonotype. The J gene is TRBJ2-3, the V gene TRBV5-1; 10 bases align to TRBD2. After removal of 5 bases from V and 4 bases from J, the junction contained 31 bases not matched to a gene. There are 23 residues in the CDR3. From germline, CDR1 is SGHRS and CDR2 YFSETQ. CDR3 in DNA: TGCGCCAGCAGTCACTTCCCCCGGTACACAGCGGGAGGGCCGTTCCCCCCGCCAGATACGCAGTATTTT. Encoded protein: CASSHFPRYTAGGPFPPPDTQYF.

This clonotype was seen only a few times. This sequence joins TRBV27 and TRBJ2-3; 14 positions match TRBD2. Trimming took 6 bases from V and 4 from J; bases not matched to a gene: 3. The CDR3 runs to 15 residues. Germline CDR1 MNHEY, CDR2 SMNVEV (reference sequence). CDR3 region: CASRRTSGGPDTQYF. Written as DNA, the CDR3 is TGTGCCAGCAGGCGGACTAGCGGGGGGCCAGATACGCAGTATTTT.

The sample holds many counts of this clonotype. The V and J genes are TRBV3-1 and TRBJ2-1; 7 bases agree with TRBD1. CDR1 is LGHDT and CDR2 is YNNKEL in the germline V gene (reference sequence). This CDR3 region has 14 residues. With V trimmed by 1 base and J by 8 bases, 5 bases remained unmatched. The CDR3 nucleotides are TGTGCCAGCAGCCAAGGAAGGGGGCGGGATGAGCAGTTCTTC. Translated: CASSQGRGRDEQFF.

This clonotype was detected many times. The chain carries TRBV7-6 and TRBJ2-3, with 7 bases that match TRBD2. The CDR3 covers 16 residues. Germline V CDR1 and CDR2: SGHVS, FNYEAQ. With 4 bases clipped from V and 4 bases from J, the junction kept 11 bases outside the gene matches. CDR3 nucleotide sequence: TGTGCCAGCAGCTATAGGGCTAGCGGAGCGGCAGATACGCAGTATTTT. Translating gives CASSYRASGAADTQYF.

The CDR3 loop reads CASSAPGAYALEQYF. The DNA of the CDR3 is TGTGCCAGCAGCGCTCCGGGGGCGTACGCATTGGAGCAGTACTTC. V is TRBV5-4 and J is TRBJ2-7; the D gene could be TRBD1 or TRBD2 (6 bases each). Between the trimmed V and J ends, which lost 4 bases and 7 bases, there was a span of 21 bases. The CDR3 spans 15 residues. The germline V gene has CDR1 SGHNT and CDR2 YYREEE (reference sequence).

The CDR3 region has the DNA TGTGCCAGCAGCGAAGGACAGGGGTATGAAGCTTTCTTT. As protein: CASSEGQGYEAFF. The V and J genes are TRBV7-8 and TRBJ1-1, with TRBD1 identical over 9 bases. The trim removed 5 bases at V and 7 bases at J, leaving 5 bases unmatched. The length of the CDR3 is 13 residues. Germline V gene sequence: CDR1 SGHVS, CDR2 FQNEAQ.

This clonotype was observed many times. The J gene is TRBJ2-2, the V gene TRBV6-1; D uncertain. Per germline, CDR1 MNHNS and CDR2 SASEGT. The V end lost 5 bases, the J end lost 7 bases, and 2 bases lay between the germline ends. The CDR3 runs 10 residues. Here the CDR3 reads CASSRGELFF. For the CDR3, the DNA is TGTGCCAGCAGTCGCGGGGAGCTGTTTTTT.

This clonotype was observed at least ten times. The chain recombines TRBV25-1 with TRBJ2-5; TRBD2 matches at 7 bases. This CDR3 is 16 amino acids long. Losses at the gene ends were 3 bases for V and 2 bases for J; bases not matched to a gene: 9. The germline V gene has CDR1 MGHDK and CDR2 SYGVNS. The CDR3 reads CASSERLAEQQETQYF. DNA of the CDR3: TGTGCCAGCAGTGAGCGACTAGCAGAGCAGCAAGAGACCCAGTACTTC. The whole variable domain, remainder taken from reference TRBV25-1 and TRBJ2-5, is EADIYQTPRYLVIGTGKKITLECSQTMGHDKMYWYQQDPGMELHLIHYSYGVNSTEKGDLSSESTVSRIRTEHFPLTLESARPSHTSQYLCASSERLAEQQETQYFGPGTRLLVL.

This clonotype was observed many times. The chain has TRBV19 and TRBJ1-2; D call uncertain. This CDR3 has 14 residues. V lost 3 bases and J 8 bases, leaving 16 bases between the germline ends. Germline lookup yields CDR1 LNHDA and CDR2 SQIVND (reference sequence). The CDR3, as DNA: TGTGCCAGTAGTATGACGCCCCCGGGGAAGGGCTACACCTTC. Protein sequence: CASSMTPPGKGYTF.

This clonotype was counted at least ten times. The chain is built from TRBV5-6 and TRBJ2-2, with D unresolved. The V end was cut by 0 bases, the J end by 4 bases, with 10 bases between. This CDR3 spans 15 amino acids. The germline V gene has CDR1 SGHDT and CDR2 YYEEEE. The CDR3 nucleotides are TGTGCCAGCAGCTTGGTCGGCGGTTCCACCGGGGAGCTGTTTTTT. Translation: CASSLVGGSTGELFF.

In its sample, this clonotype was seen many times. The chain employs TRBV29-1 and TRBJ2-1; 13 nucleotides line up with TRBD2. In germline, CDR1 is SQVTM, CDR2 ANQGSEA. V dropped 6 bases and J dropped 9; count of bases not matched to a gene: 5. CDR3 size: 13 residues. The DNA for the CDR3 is TGCAGCGTCACTAGCGGGGGGGCTATTGAGCAGTTCTTC. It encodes CSVTSGGAIEQFF.

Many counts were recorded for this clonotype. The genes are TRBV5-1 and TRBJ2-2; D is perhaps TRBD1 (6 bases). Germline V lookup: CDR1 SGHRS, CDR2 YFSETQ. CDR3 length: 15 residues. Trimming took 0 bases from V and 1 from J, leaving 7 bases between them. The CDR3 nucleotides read TGCGCCAGCAGCTTGGCAGGGGAGAACACCGGGGAGCTGTTTTTT. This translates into CASSLAGENTGELFF.

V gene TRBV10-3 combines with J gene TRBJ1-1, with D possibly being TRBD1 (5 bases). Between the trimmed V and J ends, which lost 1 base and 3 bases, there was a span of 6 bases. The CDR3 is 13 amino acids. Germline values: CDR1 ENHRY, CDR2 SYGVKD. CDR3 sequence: CAISEWGHTEAFF. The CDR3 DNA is TGTGCCATCAGTGAGTGGGGCCACACTGAAGCTTTCTTT.

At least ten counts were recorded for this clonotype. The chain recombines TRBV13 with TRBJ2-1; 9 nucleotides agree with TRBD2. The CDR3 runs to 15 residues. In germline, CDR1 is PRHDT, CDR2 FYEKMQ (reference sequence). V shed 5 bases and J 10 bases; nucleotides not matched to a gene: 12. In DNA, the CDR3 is TGTGCCAGCAGCCCACAGCGGGGGGTGAGCCTCGAGCAGTTCTTC. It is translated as CASSPQRGVSLEQFF.

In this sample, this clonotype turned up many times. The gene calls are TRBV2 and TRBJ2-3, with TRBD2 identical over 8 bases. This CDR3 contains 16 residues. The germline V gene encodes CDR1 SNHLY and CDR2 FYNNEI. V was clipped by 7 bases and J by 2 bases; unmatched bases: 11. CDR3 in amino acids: CASNDIAGSYTDTQYF. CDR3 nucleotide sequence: TGTGCCAGCAACGATATAGCGGGATCTTACACAGATACGCAGTATTTT.

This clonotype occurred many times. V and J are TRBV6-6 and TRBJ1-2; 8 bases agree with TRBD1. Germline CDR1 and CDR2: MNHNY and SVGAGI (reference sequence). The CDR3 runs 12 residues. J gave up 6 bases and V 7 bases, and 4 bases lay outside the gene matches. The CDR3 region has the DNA TGTGCCAGCAACAAACAGGGGGATGGCTACACCTTC. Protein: CASNKQGDGYTF.

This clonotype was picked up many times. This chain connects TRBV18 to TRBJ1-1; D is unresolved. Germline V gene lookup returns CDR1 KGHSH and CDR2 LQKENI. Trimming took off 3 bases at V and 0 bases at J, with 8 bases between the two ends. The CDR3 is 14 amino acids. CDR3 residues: CASSPVDLNTEAFF. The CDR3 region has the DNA TGTGCCAGCTCACCGGTAGATCTGAACACTGAAGCTTTCTTT. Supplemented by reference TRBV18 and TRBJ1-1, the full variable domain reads NAGVMQNPRHLVRRRGQEARLRCSPMKGHSHVYWYRQLPEEGLKFMVYLQKENIIDESGMPKERFSAEFPKEGPSILRIQQVVRGDSAAYFCASSPVDLNTEAFFGQGTRLTVV.

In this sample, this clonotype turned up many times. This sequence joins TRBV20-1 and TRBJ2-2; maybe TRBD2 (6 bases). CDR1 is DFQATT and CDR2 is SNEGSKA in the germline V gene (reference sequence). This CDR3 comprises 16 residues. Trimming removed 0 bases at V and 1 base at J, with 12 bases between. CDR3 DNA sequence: TGCAGTGCTAGAGATATCGGTAGCGGGAACACCGGGGAGCTGTTTTTT. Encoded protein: CSARDIGSGNTGELFF.

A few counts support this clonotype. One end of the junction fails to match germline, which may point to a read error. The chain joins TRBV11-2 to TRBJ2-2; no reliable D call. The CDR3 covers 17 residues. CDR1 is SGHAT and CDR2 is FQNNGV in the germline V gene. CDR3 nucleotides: TGTGCCAGCAGCTTCCCTAAAGTCAAACTCGGCACCAGGGAGCTGTTTTTT. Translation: CASSFPKVKLGTRELFF.

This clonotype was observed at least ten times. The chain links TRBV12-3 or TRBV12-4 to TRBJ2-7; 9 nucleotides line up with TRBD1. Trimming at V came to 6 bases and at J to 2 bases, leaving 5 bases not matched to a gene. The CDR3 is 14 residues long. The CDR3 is CASSSGTGPYEQYF. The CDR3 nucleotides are TGTGCCAGCAGCTCCGGGACAGGGCCCTACGAGCAGTACTTC.

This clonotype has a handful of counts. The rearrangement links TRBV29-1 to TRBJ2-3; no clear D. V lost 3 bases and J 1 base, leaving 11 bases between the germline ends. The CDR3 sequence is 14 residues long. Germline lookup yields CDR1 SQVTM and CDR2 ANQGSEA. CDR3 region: CSVDGRAGTDTQYF. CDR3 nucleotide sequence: TGCAGCGTTGATGGACGGGCAGGCACAGATACGCAGTATTTT.

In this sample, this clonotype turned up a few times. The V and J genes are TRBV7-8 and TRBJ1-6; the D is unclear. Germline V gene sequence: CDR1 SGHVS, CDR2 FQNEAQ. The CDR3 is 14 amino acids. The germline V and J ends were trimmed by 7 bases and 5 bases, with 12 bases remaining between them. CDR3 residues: CASNPAANNSPLHF. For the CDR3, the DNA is TGTGCCAGCAACCCGGCGGCCAATAATTCACCCCTCCACTTT.

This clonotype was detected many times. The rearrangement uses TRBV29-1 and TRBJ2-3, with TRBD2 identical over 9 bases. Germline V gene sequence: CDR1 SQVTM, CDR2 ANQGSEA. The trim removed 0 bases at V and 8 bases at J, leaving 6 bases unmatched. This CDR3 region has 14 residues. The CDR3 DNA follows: TGCAGCGTTGAAGATCGTAGCGGGAGTCGTACGCAGTATTTT. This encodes CSVEDRSGSRTQYF.

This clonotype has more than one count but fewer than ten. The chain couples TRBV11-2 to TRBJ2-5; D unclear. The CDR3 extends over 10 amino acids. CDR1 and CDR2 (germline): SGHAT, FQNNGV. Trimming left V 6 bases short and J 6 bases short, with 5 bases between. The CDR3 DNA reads TGTGCCAGCAGGGGAAAGACCCAGTACTTC. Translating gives CASRGKTQYF.